These 28 T cell receptor beta chains originate from one sample sequenced in a study of cytomegalovirus exposure and HLA in healthy donors. The study ran its PCR with 60 Vbeta and 13 Jbeta primers. Sequenced by immunoSEQ multiplex PCR; TCRdb stores in-frame clones only, minus some. The sample shows about 140,000 clones, roughly 76% of them seen only once. The sequenced sample was PBMCs. The receptors come from a human donor in good health.

The rearrangement links TRBV7-6 to TRBJ1-5; D is ambiguous. CDR1 is SGHVS and CDR2 is FNYEAQ in the germline V gene. The V end was cut by 2 bases, the J end by 5 bases, with 16 bases between. The CDR3 runs 16 residues. The CDR3 protein is CASSLKIESRHQPQHF. In DNA, the CDR3 is TGTGCCAGCAGCTTAAAGATCGAGAGCCGCCATCAGCCCCAGCATTTT.

The chain is built from TRBV4-1 and TRBJ2-1, with a weak D call TRBD2 (6 bases). The germline V gene has CDR1 MGHRA and CDR2 YSYEKL. The ends were cut back, 1 base at V and 5 bases at J, with 15 bases in the middle. This CDR3 comprises 16 residues. The CDR3 bases are TGCGCCAGCAGCCAAGTAGACCGGGCGGGACACAATGAGCAGTTCTTC. Its protein product is CASSQVDRAGHNEQFF.

This rearrangement joins TRBV5-6 to TRBJ1-5; TRBD1 is a possible D gene (6 bases). V gave up 5 bases and J gave up 4 bases, with 16 bases separating them. Per germline, CDR1 SGHDT and CDR2 YYEEEE. This CDR3 comprises 15 residues. The CDR3 bases are TGTGCCAGCAGTTTTACAGGGTCGGGAAATCAGCCCCAGCATTTT. It specifies CASSFTGSGNQPQHF.

This clone has just one count. V is TRBV27 and J is TRBJ2-1, with TRBD2 matching over 8 bases. The V and J ends lost 7 bases and 2 bases, in that order; junction bases with no gene match: 10. The CDR3 consists of 16 residues. From germline, CDR1 is MNHEY and CDR2 SMNVEV (reference sequence). The CDR3 coding sequence is TGTGCCAGCAAGCCTAGCGGGCCCCCCCCCTACAATGAGCAGTTCTTC. It codes for CASKPSGPPPYNEQFF.

V gene TRBV5-1 combines with J gene TRBJ2-7, with D unclear. Trimming removed 0 bases at V and 2 bases at J, with 6 bases between. CDR3 length: 13 amino acids. Germline-derived CDR1 and CDR2 are SGHRS and YFSETQ. CDR3 nucleotide sequence: TGCGCCAGCAGCTTGGACACGACCTACGAGCAGTACTTC. Residues: CASSLDTTYEQYF. The whole variable domain, filled in from reference TRBV5-1 and TRBJ2-7, reads KAGVTQTPRYLIKTRGQQVTLSCSPISGHRSVSWYQQTPGQGLQFLFEYFSETQRNKGNFPGRFSGRQFSNSRSEMNVSTLELGDSALYLCASSLDTTYEQYFGPGTRLTVT.

This rearrangement joins TRBV15 to TRBJ2-7; the D is unclear. The V gene's germline CDR1 is LNHNV and CDR2 YYDKDF (reference sequence). The CDR3 totals 15 residues. V was cut by 1 base and J by 2 bases, with 12 bases left in between. The CDR3 loop is CATSRARGRPYEQYF. The CDR3 nucleotides read TGTGCCACCAGCAGAGCTCGCGGCCGTCCCTACGAGCAGTACTTC.

This sequence joins TRBV6-1 and TRBJ1-1; 9 bases match TRBD1. The CDR3 loop spans 15 amino acids. Trimming at V came to 4 bases and at J to 4 bases, leaving 7 bases not matched to a gene. CDR1 is MNHNS and CDR2 is SASEGT in the germline V gene. CDR3 sequence: CASSALGQGSTEAFF. For the CDR3, the DNA is TGTGCCAGCAGTGCACTTGGACAGGGGAGCACTGAAGCTTTCTTT.

This clone was detected only once. The chain has TRBV9 and TRBJ2-4, with D tentatively TRBD2 (6 bases). This CDR3 region has 12 residues. The germline V gene has CDR1 SGDLS and CDR2 YYNGEE. The V end was cut by 3 bases, the J end by 8 bases, with 9 bases between. The CDR3 reads CASSGRGDIQYF. The CDR3 DNA is TGTGCCAGCAGCGGGAGGGGAGACATTCAGTACTTC.

The chain uses TRBV19 and TRBJ2-7; a weak D match, TRBD2 (6 bases). With 5 bases removed from V and 4 bases from J, the gap between germline ends came to 15 bases. Germline-derived CDR1 and CDR2 are LNHDA and SQIVND (reference sequence). The CDR3 has 14 amino acids. CDR3 sequence (DNA): TGTGCCAGTAGTGCGGGACCGGGGAGATACGAGCAGTACTTC. Translating gives CASSAGPGRYEQYF.

This clone was counted only a few times. This sequence joins TRBV6-5 and TRBJ1-2; possibly TRBD1 for D (6 bases). The CDR3 runs 14 residues. The germline V gene encodes CDR1 MNHEY and CDR2 SVGAGI. V was trimmed by 5 bases and J by 8 bases, leaving 18 bases between them. CDR3 sequence (DNA): TGTGCCAGCAGTATCTCGGACAGTTTTGGCGGCTACACCTTC. It specifies CASSISDSFGGYTF.

The sample holds a few counts of this clone. This rearrangement joins TRBV10-3 to TRBJ1-1; D gene uncertain. Germline lookup yields CDR1 ENHRY and CDR2 SYGVKD. Trimming cost V 6 bases and J 0 bases, with 5 bases left between them. The CDR3 contains 12 residues. The CDR3 loop reads CAISRVNTEAFF. For the CDR3, the DNA is TGTGCCATCAGCCGCGTGAACACTGAAGCTTTCTTT.

On this clone itself: At one end the junction does not follow the germline gene, possibly because of a read error. The chain is built from TRBV7-7 and TRBJ2-2; D may be TRBD2 (6 bases). CDR1 and CDR2 (germline): SSHAT, FNYEAQ (reference sequence). There are 16 residues in the CDR3. CDR3 sequence reads: CASSLAGLGGTGELFF. The CDR3 region has the DNA TGTGCTAGCAGCTTAGCAGGCTTGGGAGGCACCGGGGAGCTGTTTTTT.

The V and J genes are TRBV7-3 and TRBJ2-5; D perhaps matches TRBD1 (5 bases). Trimming cost V 2 bases and J 2 bases, with 12 bases left between them. This CDR3 spans 15 amino acids. From germline, CDR1 is SGHTA and CDR2 FQGTGA. The CDR3 region is CASSLGASKQETQYF. CDR3 nucleotide sequence: TGTGCCAGCAGCTTAGGGGCCAGCAAACAAGAGACCCAGTACTTC.

This clone was counted a few times. The chain recombines TRBV5-1 with TRBJ2-6, with D maybe TRBD2 (6 bases). The germline V and J ends were trimmed by 3 bases and 2 bases, with 9 bases remaining between them. Germline CDR1 and CDR2: SGHRS and YFSETQ. The CDR3 totals 15 residues. This CDR3 is CASSWERAGANVLTF. The CDR3 DNA sequence: TGCGCCAGCAGCTGGGAGCGGGCTGGGGCCAACGTCCTGACTTTC. Full variable domain (outside the CDR3, taken from reference TRBV5-1 and TRBJ2-6): KAGVTQTPRYLIKTRGQQVTLSCSPISGHRSVSWYQQTPGQGLQFLFEYFSETQRNKGNFPGRFSGRQFSNSRSEMNVSTLELGDSALYLCASSWERAGANVLTFGAGSRLTVL.

The V and J genes are TRBV6-4 and TRBJ2-2; TRBD2 matches at 9 bases. Germline loops: CDR1 MRHNA, CDR2 SNTAGT. The CDR3 has 15 residues. After removal of 4 bases from V and 1 base from J, the junction contained 1 base not matched to a gene. The CDR3 DNA follows: TGTGCCAGCAGTGTACTAGCGGGGAACACCGGGGAGCTGTTTTTT. This sequence encodes CASSVLAGNTGELFF.

The genes are TRBV4-2 and TRBJ2-5; 9 nucleotides align to TRBD2. With V trimmed by 4 bases and J by 4 bases, 10 bases remained unmatched. Looked up from germline, CDR1 is LGHNA and CDR2 is YNFKEQ. There are 16 residues in the CDR3. CDR3 nucleotide sequence: TGTGCCAGCAGCCCTCTCCGGGGTAGCGGGAGAGAGACCCAGTACTTC. Translated: CASSPLRGSGRETQYF.

The genes are TRBV6-1 and TRBJ2-7, with 13 bases matching TRBD2. The CDR3 sequence is 14 residues long. CDR1 is MNHNS and CDR2 is SASEGT in the germline V gene. V shed 8 bases and J 2 bases; nucleotides not matched to a gene: 3. This CDR3 reads CASWGLAGTYEQYF. CDR3 coding DNA: TGTGCCAGCTGGGGACTAGCGGGAACCTACGAGCAGTACTTC.

About this clone: A read error may account for a junction end that differs from germline. The chain is built from TRBV7-7 and TRBJ2-3; D is uncertain. This CDR3 is built from 15 residues. Germline V gene lookup returns CDR1 SSHAT and CDR2 FNYEAQ (reference sequence). The CDR3 sequence is CASSPGSPGTDTQYF. For the CDR3, the DNA is TGTGCTAGCAGCCCCGGGTCGCCTGGCACAGATACGCAGTATTTT.

The sample holds one count of this clone. The V and J genes are TRBV12-5 and TRBJ2-2, with 7 bases lining up with TRBD1. Trimming removed 6 bases from V and 4 bases from J; junction bases left unmatched: 5. This CDR3 is built from 14 residues. The germline gives CDR1 LGHNT, CDR2 FRNRAP. The CDR3 loop reads CASGKGTATGELFF. The CDR3 nucleotides read TGTGCTAGTGGCAAAGGGACAGCCACCGGGGAGCTGTTTTTT.

This chain links TRBV5-4 with TRBJ2-1; TRBD2 matches at 9 bases. Germline V lookup: CDR1 SGHNT, CDR2 YYREEE (reference sequence). The CDR3 contains 17 residues. V shed 0 bases and J 0 bases; nucleotides not matched to a gene: 4. The CDR3 loop reads CASSLASGTVSYNEQFF. Written as DNA, the CDR3 is TGTGCCAGCAGCTTGGCTAGCGGGACCGTCTCCTACAATGAGCAGTTCTTC.

This clone turned up a few times. The chain carries TRBV9 and TRBJ1-5, with TRBD1 matching 9 bases. V trimming: 4 bases; J trimming: 1 base; junction bases outside the gene matches: 3. The V gene's germline CDR1 is SGDLS and CDR2 YYNGEE. The CDR3 is made up of 15 amino acids. The CDR3 coding sequence is TGTGCCAGCAGCCTGACAGGGGGAAGCAATCAGCCCCAGCATTTT. It specifies CASSLTGGSNQPQHF.

For the CDR3, the DNA is TGTGCCTGGAATTTGGACAGGAGAGGGTCCGAAGCTTTCTTT. This translates into CAWNLDRRGSEAFF. The gene calls are TRBV30 and TRBJ1-1, with 7 bases aligning to TRBD1. Germline V gives CDR1 GTSNPN, CDR2 SVGIG (reference sequence). After removal of 4 bases from V and 8 bases from J, the junction contained 13 bases not matched to a gene. CDR3 length: 14 amino acids.

The chain employs TRBV14 and TRBJ2-2; TRBD2 is a possible D gene (6 bases). Deletions cut 2 bases from V and 5 bases from J, with 15 bases between. Germline V CDR1 and CDR2: SGHDN, FVKESK. This CDR3 region has 16 residues. The CDR3 is CASSQNRGAGTGELFF. The CDR3 coding sequence is TGTGCCAGCAGCCAAAATCGGGGTGCGGGAACCGGGGAGCTGTTTTTT. The full variable domain, with the rest looked up from reference TRBV14 and TRBJ2-2, is EAGVTQFPSHSVIEKGQTVTLRCDPISGHDNLYWYRRVMGKEIKFLLHFVKESKQDESGMPNNRFLAERTGGTYSTLKVQPAELEDSGVYFCASSQNRGAGTGELFFGEGSRLTVL.

The rearrangement joins TRBV19 to TRBJ1-1; D might be TRBD1 (5 bases). The CDR3 has 13 residues. CDR1 is LNHDA, CDR2 SQIVND, per germline (reference sequence). Trimming took 3 bases from V and 5 from J, leaving 10 bases between them. The CDR3 is CASSMAGRTEAFF. The CDR3 bases are TGTGCCAGTAGTATGGCAGGGCGAACTGAAGCTTTCTTT.

The V gene is TRBV15, the J gene TRBJ1-2; 7 nucleotides match TRBD1. CDR1 LNHNV and CDR2 YYDKDF come from the germline V gene (reference sequence). V was clipped by 1 base and J by 2 bases; unmatched bases: 7. CDR3 length: 16 residues. The CDR3 nucleotides read TGTGCCACCAGCAGAGGTCCAGGGGGAACAAACTATGGCTACACCTTC. Its protein is CATSRGPGGTNYGYTF.

The chain joins TRBV6-4 to TRBJ1-2; 8 positions match TRBD1. CDR3 length: 15 amino acids. V shed 6 bases and J 4 bases; nucleotides not matched to a gene: 10. The germline gives CDR1 MRHNA, CDR2 SNTAGT. CDR3 in amino acids: CASSEYGQGTYGYTF. CDR3 DNA: TGTGCCAGCAGCGAATATGGACAGGGAACCTATGGCTACACCTTC.

This clone turned up a few times. The rearrangement uses TRBV6-1 and TRBJ1-5, with 8 bases that match TRBD1. V shed 5 bases and J 6 bases; nucleotides not matched to a gene: 6. Germline V gene lookup returns CDR1 MNHNS and CDR2 SASEGT. This CDR3 contains 14 residues. CDR3 residues: CASSKTGVIQPQHF. The CDR3 DNA sequence: TGTGCCAGCAGTAAGACAGGGGTAATTCAGCCCCAGCATTTT.

The chain combines TRBV5-4 with TRBJ2-7; 10 nucleotides align to TRBD2. Germline loops: CDR1 SGHNT, CDR2 YYREEE (reference sequence). V lost 4 bases and J lost 0; bases outside the gene matches: 7. CDR3 length equals 16 residues. The CDR3 DNA follows: TGTGCCAGCAGCCGGACTAGCGGATTTAGCTCCTACGAGCAGTACTTC. Encoded protein: CASSRTSGFSSYEQYF.